This TCR beta chain came from a study of blood T cells in healthy people across ages. A second PCR, run for roughly 6 to 11 cycles, used a sample-barcoded 5' primer plus a J-beta primer mix. TCRdb processed the 5' RACE reads anew with MiXCR; each CDR3 protein has one entry. The sample includes 350,000 to 450,000 distinct CDR3 sequences, 45% to 60% of them seen just once. Sequencing used blood. This clonotype originated in a man in his fifties or sixties in good health.

CDR3 in DNA: TGTGCCAGCAGCTTAGATCAGGGCGTCTTGAACACTGAAGCTTTCTTT. It is translated as CASSLDQGVLNTEAFF. V and J are TRBV11-2 and TRBJ1-1, with TRBD1 as a possible D gene (5 bases). Trimming stripped 0 bases from V and 0 bases from J, with 11 bases between. The CDR3 has 16 amino acids. Germline V gives CDR1 SGHAT, CDR2 FQNNGV. The entire variable domain, with the rest obtained from reference TRBV11-2 and TRBJ1-1, is as follows: EAGVAQSPRYKIIEKRQSVAFWCNPISGHATLYWYQQILGQGPKLLIQFQNNGVVDDSQLPKDRFSAERLKGVDSTLKIQPAKLEDSAVYLCASSLDQGVLNTEAFFGQGTRLTVV.